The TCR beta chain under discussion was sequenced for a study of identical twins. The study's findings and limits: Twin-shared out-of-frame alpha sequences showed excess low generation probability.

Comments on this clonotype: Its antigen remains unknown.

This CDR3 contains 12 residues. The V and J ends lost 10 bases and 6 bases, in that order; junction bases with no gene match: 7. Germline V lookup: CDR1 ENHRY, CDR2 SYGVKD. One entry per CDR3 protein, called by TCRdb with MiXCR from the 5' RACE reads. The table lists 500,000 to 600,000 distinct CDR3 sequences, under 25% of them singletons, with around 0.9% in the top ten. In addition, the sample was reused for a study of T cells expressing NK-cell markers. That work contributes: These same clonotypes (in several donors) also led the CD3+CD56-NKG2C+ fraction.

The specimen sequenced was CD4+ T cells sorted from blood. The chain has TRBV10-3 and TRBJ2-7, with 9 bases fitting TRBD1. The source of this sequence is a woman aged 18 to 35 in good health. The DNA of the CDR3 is TGTGCCACCGGACAGGGGTCCGGCGAGCAGTACTTC. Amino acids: CATGQGSGEQYF.